Listed below are T cell receptor beta chains from one sample, sequenced in a study of T-cell memory formation after mild COVID-19. TCRdb processed the 5' RACE reads anew with MiXCR; each CDR3 protein has one entry. The sample contains hundreds of thousands of distinct CDR3 sequences, roughly 15% of which appear only once. The sequenced sample was PBMCs or a T cell subset sorted from them (not recorded which). All receptors come from an adult woman who had mild COVID-19 (a few samples of this study predate the infection). Cell type and time point are not known. CDR3s include the opening cysteine and the closing phenylalanine or tryptophan. The order of the fields is J gene, clone size, D gene, V gene, CDR3 DNA, CDR3 protein. The D gene is left open where the match is weak. Clone size is shown for a subset of rows, as once, few, many or a class of expanded clone.

J: TRBJ1-1; size: -; D: -; V: TRBV18; DNA: TGTGCCAGCTCACCAGCTTCCGGGCCCCATCTGGGAGCTTTCTTT; CDR3: CASSPASGPHLGAFF
J: TRBJ2-7; size: many; D: -; V: TRBV7-9; DNA: TGTGCCAGCAGCTTAACGTACGAAGACTACGAGCAGTACTTC; CDR3: CASSLTYEDYEQYF
J: TRBJ2-7; size: few; D: -; V: TRBV3-1; DNA: TGTGCCAGCAGCGAAACCCCCGGGTACTCCTACGAGCAGTACTTC; CDR3: CASSETPGYSYEQYF
J: TRBJ1-6; size: -; D: TRBD1; V: TRBV5-1; DNA: TGCGCCAGCAGCTTGTTGCCGGGACAGGGCAATTCACCCCTCCACTTT; CDR3: CASSLLPGQGNSPLHF
J: TRBJ1-2; size: -; D: TRBD1; V: TRBV9; DNA: TGTGCCAGCAGCGAGACTACCGGGACAGGGAAATGGACCTTC; CDR3: CASSETTGTGKWTF
J: TRBJ2-7; size: few; D: -; V: TRBV7-2; DNA: TGTGCCAGCAGCACCATACAGGCACCTCCCTACGAGCAGTACTTC; CDR3: CASSTIQAPPYEQYF
J: TRBJ1-3; size: -; D: -; V: TRBV6-6; DNA: TGTGCCAGCAGCACCAGTTTCTCTGGAAACACCATATATTTT; CDR3: CASSTSFSGNTIYF
J: TRBJ2-5; size: few; D: -; V: TRBV7-9; DNA: TGTGCCAGCAGCAGGCGGACAGTGGGGGCGGGAGACCCAGTCTACTTC; CDR3: CASSRRTVGAGDPVYF
J: TRBJ2-1; size: -; D: TRBD2; V: TRBV27; DNA: TGTGCCAGCAGTTTGCTAGCGGGAGGGCGTCACCGCAATGAGCAGTTCTTC; CDR3: CASSLLAGGRHRNEQFF
J: TRBJ2-7; size: few; D: TRBD1; V: TRBV24-1; DNA: TGTGCCACCGGACAGGGCGAGTACGAGCAGTACTTC; CDR3: CATGQGEYEQYF
J: TRBJ2-6; size: few; D: -; V: TRBV30; DNA: TGTGCCTGGAGTGTCGGTGGCTCTGGGGCCAACGTCCTGACTTTC; CDR3: CAWSVGGSGANVLTF
J: TRBJ2-1; size: many; D: TRBD2; V: TRBV12-3/TRBV12-4; DNA: TGTGCCAGCAGTAGTGGGGACTATAATGAGCAGTTCTTC; CDR3: CASSSGDYNEQFF
J: TRBJ2-5; size: -; D: -; V: TRBV27; DNA: TGTGCCAGCAGTAGCCGTGGAGAAGGGACCCAGTACTTC; CDR3: CASSSRGEGTQYF
J: TRBJ2-7; size: -; D: -; V: TRBV15; DNA: TGTGCCACCAGCAGAGATTTACCCCTCAGGGGCGCAGCTTACGAGCAGTACTTC; CDR3: CATSRDLPLRGAAYEQYF
J: TRBJ2-4; size: -; D: TRBD2; V: TRBV7-3; DNA: TGTGCCAGCAGCTTAAACGCCGGGGGGAACATTCAGTACTTC; CDR3: CASSLNAGGNIQYF
J: TRBJ1-2; size: few; D: -; V: TRBV19; DNA: TGTGCCAGTAGTCCAGGGGAGGTCTATGGCTACACCTTC; CDR3: CASSPGEVYGYTF
J: TRBJ2-3; size: few; D: TRBD2; V: TRBV7-9; DNA: TGTGCCAGCAGCTTTTTCGGGCCCGGGGGGGCAGATACGCAGTATTTT; CDR3: CASSFFGPGGADTQYF
J: TRBJ2-7; size: -; D: TRBD1; V: TRBV6-1; DNA: TGTGCCAGCAGTGAAATACAGGGGGCCACCTACGAGCAGTACTTC; CDR3: CASSEIQGATYEQYF
J: TRBJ1-2; size: -; D: -; V: TRBV6-2/TRBV6-3; DNA: TGTGCCAGCAGTGGGACCGGGACACCTAACTATGGCTACACCTTC; CDR3: CASSGTGTPNYGYTF
J: TRBJ2-7; size: -; D: -; V: TRBV12-3/TRBV12-4; DNA: TGTGCCAGCAGTTCCGTGGGCCCCCGGTACTTC; CDR3: CASSSVGPRYF
J: TRBJ2-5; size: few; D: -; V: TRBV7-3; DNA: TGTGCCAGCAGCCCCCAGGGGCTAGCGGAGGAGACCCAGTACTTC; CDR3: CASSPQGLAEETQYF
J: TRBJ2-7; size: many; D: -; V: TRBV3-1; DNA: TGTGCCAGCAGCCAAGGTCAGGGGCCGTACGAGCAGTACTTC; CDR3: CASSQGQGPYEQYF
J: TRBJ2-3; size: -; D: -; V: TRBV9; DNA: TGTGCCAGCAGCGTAGGGTCGGTGGGGTTCACAGATACGCAGTATTTT; CDR3: CASSVGSVGFTDTQYF
J: TRBJ2-2; size: few; D: -; V: TRBV19; DNA: TGTGCCAGTAGGGAAGGGGTCACCGGGGAGCTGTTTTTT; CDR3: CASREGVTGELFF
J: TRBJ2-3; size: -; D: TRBD2; V: TRBV12-3/TRBV12-4; DNA: TGTGCCAGCAGAAAACTAGCGGGAGGCCCCACAGATACGCAGTATTTT; CDR3: CASRKLAGGPTDTQYF
J: TRBJ2-1; size: -; D: TRBD2; V: TRBV20-1; DNA: TGCAGTGCTCCAAATAGCGGGAGGACCTACAATGAGCAGTTCTTC; CDR3: CSAPNSGRTYNEQFF
J: TRBJ2-1; size: -; D: -; V: TRBV3-1; DNA: TGTGCCAGCAGCCACTACAATGAGCAGTTCTTC; CDR3: CASSHYNEQFF
J: TRBJ1-1; size: many; D: -; V: TRBV29-1; DNA: TGCAGCGGAGCCTCTTTGAACACTGAAGCTTTCTTT; CDR3: CSGASLNTEAFF
J: TRBJ2-3; size: few; D: -; V: TRBV24-1; DNA: TGTGCCACCAGTGATTTTTCCCGGGAAGCAGATACGCAGTATTTT; CDR3: CATSDFSREADTQYF
J: TRBJ2-1; size: -; D: -; V: TRBV5-1; DNA: TGCGCCAGCAGCTTGTTACAGGCTGGTGGCAATGAGCAGTTCTTC; CDR3: CASSLLQAGGNEQFF
J: TRBJ1-2; size: few; D: -; V: TRBV9; DNA: TGTGCCAGCAGCGTAGACCAGGGCAACTATGGCTACACCTTC; CDR3: CASSVDQGNYGYTF
J: TRBJ2-3; size: -; D: -; V: TRBV6-5; DNA: TGTGCCAGCAGTTACGGTAGTTTCCTTTCAAAGTCGGATACGCAGTATTTT; CDR3: CASSYGSFLSKSDTQYF
J: TRBJ2-1; size: -; D: TRBD1; V: TRBV15; DNA: TGTGCCACCAGCACCAGGACAGGTTGGAATGAGCAGTTCTTC; CDR3: CATSTRTGWNEQFF
J: TRBJ2-3; size: -; D: TRBD2; V: TRBV6-6; DNA: TGTGCCAGCATCAGCCGAGGCGGGAGCCTTGGGGATACGCAGTATTTT; CDR3: CASISRGGSLGDTQYF
J: TRBJ2-5; size: -; D: -; V: TRBV7-6; DNA: TGTGCCAGCAGCTTAGCTAGGGTGGAGACCCAGTACTTC; CDR3: CASSLARVETQYF
J: TRBJ1-1; size: few; D: TRBD1; V: TRBV5-4; DNA: TGTGCCAGCAGCTTGGGAGGACAGGCTGAAGCTTTCTTT; CDR3: CASSLGGQAEAFF
J: TRBJ2-3; size: many; D: -; V: TRBV7-3; DNA: TGTGCCAGCAGCCCCGGCCCCCAGAGGACAGATACGCAGTATTTT; CDR3: CASSPGPQRTDTQYF
J: TRBJ2-5; size: few; D: TRBD2; V: TRBV12-3/TRBV12-4; DNA: TGTGCCAGCAAGTGGAGGGGTCTAGCGGTTGAGACCCAGTACTTC; CDR3: CASKWRGLAVETQYF
J: TRBJ2-7; size: once; D: TRBD2; V: TRBV20-1; DNA: TGCAGTGCTACGGTACTAGCGGGGGCCTATAGTGAGCAGTACTTC; CDR3: CSATVLAGAYSEQYF
J: TRBJ2-7; size: many; D: -; V: TRBV2; DNA: TGTGCCAGCAGACGGGACTCGAACTACGAGCAGTACTTC; CDR3: CASRRDSNYEQYF
J: TRBJ1-1; size: -; D: -; V: TRBV29-1; DNA: TGCAGCGCGGACAGGAACACTGAAGCTTTCTTT; CDR3: CSADRNTEAFF
J: TRBJ1-1; size: -; D: -; V: TRBV30; DNA: TGTGCCTGGAGTGTACAAGGGAGCAGGAACACTGAAGCTTTCTTT; CDR3: CAWSVQGSRNTEAFF
J: TRBJ1-2; size: -; D: TRBD1; V: TRBV19; DNA: TGTGCCAGTAGTATGGGACCGGGACAGGGAGTAAACTATGGCTACACCTTC; CDR3: CASSMGPGQGVNYGYTF
J: TRBJ2-7; size: many; D: TRBD2; V: TRBV5-1; DNA: TGCGCCAGCAGCTTGCGCCCTGGGATAGCGGGGGGGCCCAACCCCATCTACGAGCAGTACTTC; CDR3: CASSLRPGIAGGPNPIYEQYF
J: TRBJ1-6; size: -; D: -; V: TRBV28; DNA: TGTGCCAGCATCCTGGAACATAATTCACCCCTCCACTTT; CDR3: CASILEHNSPLHF
J: TRBJ2-3; size: many; D: -; V: TRBV29-1; DNA: TGCAGCGTTGTATCGGCGACGAGCACAGATACGCAGTATTTT; CDR3: CSVVSATSTDTQYF
J: TRBJ2-7; size: many; D: -; V: TRBV7-9; DNA: TGTGCCAGCAGCCCTGACCAGAGTTTCTACGAGCAGTACTTC; CDR3: CASSPDQSFYEQYF
J: TRBJ2-7; size: -; D: TRBD2; V: TRBV6-2/TRBV6-3; DNA: TGTGCCAGCAGTTACCAGGGACTAGCGGGAGGTTACGAGCAGTACTTC; CDR3: CASSYQGLAGGYEQYF
J: TRBJ2-3; size: -; D: -; V: TRBV4-3; DNA: TGCGCCAGCTCGGTCGGGGTTAGCACAGATACGCAGTATTTT; CDR3: CASSVGVSTDTQYF
J: TRBJ1-5; size: few; D: -; V: TRBV6-1; DNA: TGTGCCAGCGTGACAGTTAGCAATCAGCCCCAGCATTTT; CDR3: CASVTVSNQPQHF
J: TRBJ2-2; size: -; D: -; V: TRBV9; DNA: TGTGCCAGCGGATCTCTAGACAGGCCGAGCAGTGTGGCCGGGGAGCTGTTTTTT; CDR3: CASGSLDRPSSVAGELFF
J: TRBJ2-3; size: few; D: TRBD2; V: TRBV20-1; DNA: TGCAGTGCTAGGTGGCTAGCGGGAGGTGCGGTGAGCACAGATACGCAGTATTTT; CDR3: CSARWLAGGAVSTDTQYF
J: TRBJ2-2; size: few; D: -; V: TRBV5-6; DNA: TGTGCCAGCAGCTTGCTAGGGAGAACCGGGGAGCTGTTTTTT; CDR3: CASSLLGRTGELFF